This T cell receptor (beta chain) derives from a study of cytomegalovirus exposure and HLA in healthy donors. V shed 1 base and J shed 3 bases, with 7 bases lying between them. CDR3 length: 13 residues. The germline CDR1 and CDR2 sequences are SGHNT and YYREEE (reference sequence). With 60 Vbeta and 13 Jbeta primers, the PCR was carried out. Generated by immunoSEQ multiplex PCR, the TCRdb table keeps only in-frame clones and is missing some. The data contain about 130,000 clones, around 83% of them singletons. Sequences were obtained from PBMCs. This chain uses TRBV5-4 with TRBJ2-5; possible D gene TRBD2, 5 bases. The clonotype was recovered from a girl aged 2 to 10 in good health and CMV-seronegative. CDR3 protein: CASSLPGKETQYF. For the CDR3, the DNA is TGTGCCAGCAGCTTGCCCGGGAAAGAGACCCAGTACTTC.